This T cell receptor (beta chain) was captured in a study of cytomegalovirus exposure and HLA in healthy donors. On the study more broadly: Of over 300 genotyped donors, about 80% clustered with self-reported Caucasian donors. Study outcomes and limitations: Under in vitro conditions, a few CMV-associated chains were confirmed as specific for CMV antigens. In a later analysis, a missense DCLRE1C variant was linked to TCR beta V- and J-gene trimming.

The germline V gene encodes CDR1 MNHEY and CDR2 SMNVEV (reference sequence). Trimming cost V 5 bases and J 4 bases, with 17 bases left between them. This CDR3 comprises 15 residues. This clone came up a few times. Its antigen is still unknown. This PCR relied on a set of 60 Vbeta primers and 13 Jbeta primers. Assay used: immunoSEQ multiplex PCR; TCRdb lists only in-frame clones, some missing. The sample lists around 170,000 clones; 65% to 90% were seen once. The sequence came from a man aged 35 to 55 in good health and CMV-seropositive. The rearrangement joins TRBV27 to TRBJ2-5, with a weak D call TRBD2 (6 bases). Sequencing was done on a sample of PBMCs. The CDR3, as DNA: TGTGCCAGCAGTCTAGCGCAGGAAATTGGAGAGACCCAGTACTTC. It codes for CASSLAQEIGETQYF.